A selection of T cell receptor beta chains follows, all from one sample in a study of T cells after yellow fever vaccination. TCRdb itself ran the 5' RACE reads through MiXCR, one entry per CDR3 protein. The repertoire includes about 260,000 distinct CDR3 sequences, approximately 12% of them detected once, and roughly 0.5% sits in the top ten. Sequences were derived from CD4+ T cells sorted from PBMCs, sampled 45 days after the yellow fever booster vaccination. These receptors originate from a man aged 30 to 39 who received the YFV17D yellow fever vaccine. Each CDR3 is given with its conserved first and last residue. The D gene is left open where the match is weak. The size entry is marked missing in some rows and otherwise reads once, few, many or a size class.

j_call | cdr3_length | v_call | clone_size | d_call | cdr3_nt | cdr3_aa
TRBJ2-1 | 16 | TRBV5-4 | few | . | TGTGCCAGCAGCTTCGACTTGAGCAGCTCCTACAATGAGCAGTTCTTC | CASSFDLSSSYNEQFF
TRBJ1-2 | 16 | TRBV30 | . | TRBD1 | TGTGCCTGGAGTGTACTAAAGGCAGGGGGCGCGAGGGGCTACACCTTC | CAWSVLKAGGARGYTF
TRBJ2-1 | 15 | TRBV7-2 | . | . | TGTGCCAGCAGCCCGTCAGCAGGGGCCTACAATGAGCAGTTCTTC | CASSPSAGAYNEQFF
TRBJ2-4 | 12 | TRBV29-1 | few | . | TGCAGCGTTGTAGGGCAGGCTAACATTCAGTACTTC | CSVVGQANIQYF
TRBJ2-1 | 16 | TRBV7-9 | few | TRBD2 | TGTGCCAGCAGCTTAAAAGCGGGAGAGGGCTACAATGAGCAGTTCTTC | CASSLKAGEGYNEQFF
TRBJ1-6 | 15 | TRBV5-1 | . | . | TGCGCCAGCAGCTTGGCTGGGGGGCTGGATTCACCCCTCCACTTT | CASSLAGGLDSPLHF
TRBJ2-5 | 16 | TRBV7-6 | . | TRBD2 | TGTGCCAGCAGCCCAGGCAGGACTAGCCTACAAGAGACCCAGTACTTC | CASSPGRTSLQETQYF
TRBJ2-7 | 12 | TRBV28 | many | . | TGTGCCAGCAGTTTCTCTCCCTACGAGCAGTACTTC | CASSFSPYEQYF
TRBJ2-6 | 20 | TRBV18 | . | TRBD1 | TGTGCCAGCTCAACGAGGGACAGGGCGACTTTCAGCTCTGGGGCCAACGTCCTGACTTTC | CASSTRDRATFSSGANVLTF
TRBJ1-2 | 14 | TRBV6-2/TRBV6-3 | . | TRBD1 | TGTGCCAGCAGTCCTCGACCCGGACAGGATGGCTACACCTTC | CASSPRPGQDGYTF
TRBJ2-3 | 13 | TRBV20-1 | many | TRBD2 | TGCAGTGCTAGAATAGCGGGAGTAGATACGCAGTATTTT | CSARIAGVDTQYF
TRBJ2-7 | 13 | TRBV29-1 | few | . | TGCAGCGTTGAGGGGGGCGGTTCAATTGAGCAGTACTTC | CSVEGGGSIEQYF
TRBJ2-1 | 15 | TRBV20-1 | few | . | TGCAGTGCTAGGGGCAGGGGACAATACTACAATGAGCAGTTCTTC | CSARGRGQYYNEQFF
TRBJ2-7 | 14 | TRBV20-1 | . | TRBD2 | TGCAGTGCTGTACTAGCGGGAGGGCCTGGGCAGCAGTACTTC | CSAVLAGGPGQQYF
TRBJ2-7 | 14 | TRBV5-1 | . | TRBD1 | TGCGCCAGCAGGACCGGGACAGGGGGCTACGAGCAGTACTTC | CASRTGTGGYEQYF
TRBJ2-5 | 16 | TRBV5-6 | . | TRBD2 | TGTGCCAGCAGCTATATAGCGGGAGGGCCACGGGAGACCCAGTACTTC | CASSYIAGGPRETQYF
TRBJ1-6 | 15 | TRBV28 | few | . | TGTGCCAGCAGCCCAGACCGGTCTCCAAATTCACCCCTCCACTTT | CASSPDRSPNSPLHF
TRBJ2-3 | 17 | TRBV20-1 | . | TRBD1 | TGCAGTGCTAGAGATCAGGGGACAGGGAGGGGGACAGATACGCAGTATTTT | CSARDQGTGRGTDTQYF
TRBJ2-7 | 16 | TRBV25-1 | . | TRBD2 | TGTGCCAGCAGTCCGCCACTAGCGGGAGGCTCCTACGAGCAGTACTTC | CASSPPLAGGSYEQYF
TRBJ1-2 | 17 | TRBV10-3 | few | TRBD1 | TGTGCCATCAGGGACCTCCCCCACTCAGGGGGATTCTATGGCTACACCTTC | CAIRDLPHSGGFYGYTF
TRBJ2-1 | 12 | TRBV9 | few | . | TGTGCCAGCAGCAGCGACTTCAATGAGCAGTTCTTC | CASSSDFNEQFF
TRBJ2-7 | 15 | TRBV3-1 | . | TRBD2 | TGTGCCAGCAGCCCCATTCTGGCGGGAGCCCGCGAGCAGTACTTC | CASSPILAGAREQYF
TRBJ2-7 | 11 | TRBV20-1 | . | TRBD1 | TGCAGTGCTAGAGATGCGGACAGGGGGATCTTC | CSARDADRGIF
TRBJ1-1 | 14 | TRBV29-1 | few | . | TGCAGCCTTCAGGAAAGGGGCGCGGACACTGAAGCTTTCTTT | CSLQERGADTEAFF
TRBJ1-2 | 10 | TRBV28 | few | . | TGTGCCAGCAGGGGATATGGCTACACCTTC | CASRGYGYTF
TRBJ1-2 | 13 | TRBV7-2 | . | . | TGTGCCAGCAGCACGGACAGCCTCTATGGCTACACCTTC | CASSTDSLYGYTF
TRBJ1-1 | 15 | TRBV20-1 | few | . | TGCAGTGCTAGAGGGGGGGTACTGGGGAACACTGAAGCTTTCTTT | CSARGGVLGNTEAFF
TRBJ1-2 | 17 | TRBV6-5 | . | . | TGTGCCAGCAGTTATTTGGCGGGGCCGGCTTCCTTTTTGACCTACACCTTC | CASSYLAGPASFLTYTF
TRBJ2-5 | 17 | TRBV6-1 | few | TRBD2 | TGTGCCAGCAGTACCGGGACTAGCGTTCACTCCCAAGAGACCCAGTACTTC | CASSTGTSVHSQETQYF
TRBJ1-1 | 15 | TRBV7-8 | few | . | TGTGCCAGCAGCCCTTTGGGTGTTGGCTACACTGAAGCTTTCTTT | CASSPLGVGYTEAFF
TRBJ2-3 | 14 | TRBV24-1 | . | . | TGTGCCACCAGTGGTCCGGGTAGCACAGATACGCAGTATTTT | CATSGPGSTDTQYF
TRBJ2-5 | 14 | TRBV7-2 | . | TRBD1 | TGTGCCAGCAGCTTTTACAGGGGCCAAGAGACCCAGTACTTC | CASSFYRGQETQYF
TRBJ2-4 | 16 | TRBV20-1 | . | . | TGCAGTGCCCGAGGGTCTGCGCTGATACAGAAAAACATTCAGTACTTC | CSARGSALIQKNIQYF
TRBJ2-7 | 14 | TRBV7-2 | . | . | TGTGCCAGCAGCTTCACCCGGGACTCCTACGAGCAGTACTTC | CASSFTRDSYEQYF
TRBJ1-4 | 15 | TRBV7-2 | few | TRBD1 | TGTGCCAGCAGCTTCGCCGGGACAGGGGGTGAAAAACTGTTTTTT | CASSFAGTGGEKLFF
TRBJ1-5 | 12 | TRBV19 | . | . | TGTGCCAGTAGTATTGGGCCCCCGCCCCAGCATTTT | CASSIGPPPQHF
TRBJ2-3 | 12 | TRBV12-3/TRBV12-4 | few | . | TGTGCCAGCAGAACAGGGACAGATACGCAGTATTTT | CASRTGTDTQYF
TRBJ2-7 | 15 | TRBV12-3/TRBV12-4 | few | TRBD2 | TGTGCCAGCAGTTTACTAGCGGGAGCTAGGTACGAGCAGTACTTC | CASSLLAGARYEQYF
TRBJ2-5 | 12 | TRBV7-2 | . | . | TGTGCCAGCAGCCCCTCCGTGGGGACCCAGTACTTC | CASSPSVGTQYF
TRBJ2-1 | 18 | TRBV6-1 | . | . | TGTGCCAGCAGTGAAAGAAGAACTAGCAGCAGGGGGGACAATGAGCAGTTCTTC | CASSERRTSSRGDNEQFF
TRBJ1-3 | 18 | TRBV11-2 | . | . | TGTGCCAGCAGCTTAGGGGCAGGGAAGCACCGCTCTGGAAACACCATATATTTT | CASSLGAGKHRSGNTIYF
TRBJ2-7 | 16 | TRBV7-9 | . | TRBD2 | TGTGCCAGCAGCCCCCCCCGACTAGCGGGAGTGGGAGAGCAGTACTTC | CASSPPRLAGVGEQYF